This T cell receptor beta chain was found in a study of blood T cell repertoires in COVID-19. This CDR3 is built from 13 residues. The germline V gene has CDR1 SGHAT and CDR2 FQNNGV. V was cut by 5 bases and J by 7 bases, with 12 bases left in between. Per the authors' pipeline: Reference gene primer amplification in the assay estimated nucleated cell counts. TCRdb's copy holds only in-frame clones and misses some; the assay was immunoSEQ multiplex PCR. Clone size and V and J calls were adopted from that table, with D and trimming inferred from the DNA. The sample lists 120,000 or so clones, roughly four fifths occurring once.

Sequenced: peripheral blood. V and J are TRBV11-2 and TRBJ1-5; D is uncertain. The sequence came from a woman in her 50s with acute or convalescent COVID-19. In DNA form, the CDR3 reads TGTGCCAGCAGCCCGGGGTTAAGCCAGCCCCAGCATTTT. Translation: CASSPGLSQPQHF.